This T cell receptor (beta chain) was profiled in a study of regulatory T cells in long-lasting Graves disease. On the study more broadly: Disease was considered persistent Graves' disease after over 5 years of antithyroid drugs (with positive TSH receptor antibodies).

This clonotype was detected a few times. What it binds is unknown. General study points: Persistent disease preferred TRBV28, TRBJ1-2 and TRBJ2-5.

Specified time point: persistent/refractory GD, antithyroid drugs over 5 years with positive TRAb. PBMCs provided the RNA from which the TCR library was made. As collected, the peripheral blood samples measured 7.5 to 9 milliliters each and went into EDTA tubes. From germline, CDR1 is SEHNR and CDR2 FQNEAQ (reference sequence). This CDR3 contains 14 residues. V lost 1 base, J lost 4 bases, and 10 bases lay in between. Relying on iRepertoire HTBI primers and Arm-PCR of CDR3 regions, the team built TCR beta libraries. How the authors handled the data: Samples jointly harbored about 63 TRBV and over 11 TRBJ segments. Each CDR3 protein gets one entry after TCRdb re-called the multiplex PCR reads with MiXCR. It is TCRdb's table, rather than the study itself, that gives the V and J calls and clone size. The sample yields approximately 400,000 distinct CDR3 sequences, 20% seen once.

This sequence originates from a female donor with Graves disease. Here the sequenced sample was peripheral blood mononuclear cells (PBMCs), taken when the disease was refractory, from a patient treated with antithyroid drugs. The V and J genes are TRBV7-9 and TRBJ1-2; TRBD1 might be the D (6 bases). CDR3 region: CASSLVGAGYGYTF. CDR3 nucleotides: TGTGCCAGCAGCTTAGTGGGGGCTGGCTATGGCTACACCTTC. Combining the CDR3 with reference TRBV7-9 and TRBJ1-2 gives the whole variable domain DTGVSQNPRHKITKRGQNVTFRCDPISEHNRLYWYRQTLGQGPEFLTYFQNEAQLEKSRLLSDRFSAERPKGSFSTLEIQRTEQGDSAMYLCASSLVGAGYGYTFGSGTRLTVV.